These T cell receptor beta chains were read from a single sample in a study of cytomegalovirus exposure and HLA in healthy donors. Sequencing used immunoSEQ multiplex PCR; TCRdb keeps in-frame clones, though not all of them. Of 120,000 to 150,000 clones in the sample, nearly 85% are singletons; the top ten hold about 3.4%. Sequences were obtained from PBMCs. These receptors were obtained from a male donor in good health and CMV-seronegative. Each CDR3 is given with its conserved first and last residue. Fields, in order: D gene, V gene, clone size, CDR3 length, J gene, CDR3 protein, CDR3 DNA. A D gene is named only where the DNA matches it firmly. The listing skips clone size in some rows; elsewhere it reads once, few, many or a size class.

TRBD2	TRBV9	.	16	TRBJ2-5	CASSVGEREGRETQYF	TGTGCCAGCAGCGTAGGGGAGCGGGAGGGCCGTGAGACCCAGTACTTC
TRBD1	TRBV28	.	14	TRBJ2-7	CASSFLGQGVEQYF	TGTGCCAGCAGCTTCCTGGGACAGGGGGTCGAGCAGTACTTC
.	TRBV6-1	.	15	TRBJ1-1	CASSTSSGIRTEAFF	TGTGCCAGCAGTACGTCTTCAGGGATTCGAACTGAAGCTTTCTTT
TRBD1	TRBV7-8	few	15	TRBJ1-2	CASSLGGGQWYGYTF	TGTGCCAGCAGCTTAGGTGGGGGACAGTGGTATGGCTACACCTTC
TRBD2	TRBV19	.	14	TRBJ2-1	CASSIGLAGVGQFF	TGTGCCAGTAGTATCGGACTAGCGGGAGTAGGGCAGTTCTTC
TRBD2	TRBV7-2	.	16	TRBJ2-7	CASSTSRLAGGSEQYF	TGTGCCAGCAGCACCTCCAGACTAGCGGGAGGTAGCGAGCAGTACTTC
.	TRBV11-2	.	17	TRBJ1-1	CASSPPAGPLMNTEAFF	TGTGCCAGCAGCCCCCCCGCGGGGCCTCTAATGAACACTGAAGCTTTCTTT
.	TRBV6-5	.	13	TRBJ1-5	CASSYNGDQPQHF	TGTGCCAGCAGTTACAACGGGGATCAGCCCCAGCATTTT
TRBD2	TRBV7-3	once	16	TRBJ2-1	CASSLSVAGQYSEQFF	TGTGCCAGCAGCTTATCGGTAGCGGGGCAGTACAGTGAGCAGTTCTTC
TRBD1	TRBV6-1	.	14	TRBJ2-1	CASRSRGLEDEQFF	TGTGCCAGCAGAAGCAGGGGGCTTGAGGATGAGCAGTTCTTC
.	TRBV9	.	12	TRBJ1-1	CASSVYGDEAFF	TGTGCCAGCAGCGTATACGGGGATGAAGCTTTCTTT
.	TRBV19	.	13	TRBJ2-7	CASSITVSYEQYF	TGTGCCAGTAGTATAACAGTTTCCTACGAGCAGTACTTC
TRBD1	TRBV7-2	.	15	TRBJ1-6	CASSSTGGINSPLHF	TGTGCCAGCAGCTCGACAGGGGGCATTAATTCACCCCTCCACTTT
TRBD1	TRBV6-5	.	12	TRBJ2-7	CASRKQGWEQYF	TGTGCCAGCAGGAAACAGGGGTGGGAGCAGTACTTC
.	TRBV30	.	14	TRBJ2-7	CAWSRGQGSYEQYF	TGTGCCTGGAGTAGAGGGCAAGGCTCCTACGAGCAGTACTTC
TRBD2	TRBV7-2	.	16	TRBJ2-1	CASSLSSGRRGNEQFF	TGTGCCAGCAGCTTATCTAGCGGGAGAAGGGGCAATGAGCAGTTCTTC
.	TRBV6-1	.	15	TRBJ1-3	CASSEFEDSGNTIYF	TGTGCCAGCAGTGAATTCGAGGACTCTGGAAACACCATATATTTT
TRBD2	TRBV6-6	.	16	TRBJ2-3	CASRPPRDYHRDTQYF	TGTGCCAGCAGGCCCCCCCGGGACTACCACCGAGATACGCAGTATTTT
.	TRBV6-4	.	13	TRBJ1-1	CASSDSAGTEAFF	TGTGCCAGCAGTGACTCGGCAGGCACTGAAGCTTTCTTT
TRBD2	TRBV7-2	once	18	TRBJ2-3	CASSLRVLAGGSPDTQYF	TGTGCCAGCAGCCTTAGAGTCCTAGCGGGAGGGTCCCCGGATACGCAGTATTTT
TRBD1	TRBV4-1	.	12	TRBJ2-5	CASSQNRDREHF	TGCGCCAGCAGCCAAAACCGGGACAGGGAACACTTC
TRBD1	TRBV28	.	16	TRBJ2-1	CASSLLSDRANNEQFF	TGTGCCAGCAGTTTACTCTCGGACAGGGCGAACAATGAGCAGTTCTTC
.	TRBV28	.	18	TRBJ2-6	CASSVTDRTSSGANVLTF	TGTGCCAGCAGTGTAACGGACAGAACTTCCTCTGGGGCCAACGTCCTGACTTTC
.	TRBV6-6	many	12	TRBJ2-1	CAGGAYYNEQFF	TGTGCCGGGGGGGCCTATTACAATGAGCAGTTCTTC
TRBD1	TRBV6-5	few	14	TRBJ2-1	CASMDRIGYNEQFF	TGTGCCAGCATGGACAGGATAGGGTACAATGAGCAGTTCTTC
TRBD1	TRBV19	.	15	TRBJ2-2	CASSTWTGGTGELFF	TGTGCCAGTAGTACGTGGACAGGAGGCACCGGGGAGCTGTTTTTT
TRBD2	TRBV19	.	16	TRBJ2-1	CASSIDGGFEYNEQFF	TGTGCCAGTAGTATTGACGGGGGGTTTGAGTACAATGAGCAGTTCTTC
TRBD2	TRBV4-1	.	15	TRBJ2-3	CASSRIAGGRDTQYF	TGCGCCAGCAGCCGAATAGCGGGGGGACGAGATACGCAGTATTTT
TRBD1	TRBV28	once	16	TRBJ2-2	CASIEAGGLNTGELFF	TGTGCCAGCATAGAAGCAGGGGGCCTTAACACCGGGGAGCTGTTTTTT
TRBD2	TRBV19	once	14	TRBJ2-3	CASKASGRTDTQYF	TGTGCCAGTAAGGCTAGCGGTCGCACAGATACGCAGTATTTT
TRBD1	TRBV30	once	15	TRBJ2-7	CAWSVGTGNSYEQYF	TGTGCCTGGAGTGTTGGGACAGGGAACTCCTACGAGCAGTACTTC
.	TRBV30	.	11	TRBJ1-1	CAWSRVNEAFF	TGTGCCTGGAGTCGGGTGAATGAAGCTTTCTTT
TRBD1	TRBV18	.	18	TRBJ2-6	CASSPPGQGASGANVLTF	TGTGCCAGCTCACCCCCGGGACAGGGGGCCTCTGGGGCCAACGTCCTGACTTTC
.	TRBV18	.	17	TRBJ1-2	CASSPRGPLQEIYGYTF	TGTGCCAGCTCACCACGGGGCCCACTTCAGGAAATCTATGGCTACACCTTC
.	TRBV28	once	14	TRBJ1-1	CASSRTAMNTEAFF	TGTGCCAGCAGTCGTACAGCTATGAACACTGAAGCTTTCTTT
.	TRBV11-1	.	16	TRBJ1-6	CASSWGDRARDSPLHF	TGTGCCAGCAGCTGGGGAGACCGGGCCCGGGATTCACCCCTCCACTTT
TRBD2	TRBV9	.	15	TRBJ2-2	CASSSPGRDTGELFF	TGTGCCAGCAGCTCACCAGGGAGGGACACCGGGGAGCTGTTTTTT
TRBD1	TRBV6-6	once	14	TRBJ1-1	CASSQTGFGTEAFF	TGTGCCAGCAGTCAGACAGGGTTCGGCACTGAAGCTTTCTTT
.	TRBV6-5	.	14	TRBJ1-5	CASSEAADNQPQHF	TGTGCCAGCAGTGAGGCGGCAGACAATCAGCCCCAGCATTTT
TRBD1	TRBV5-1	.	19	TRBJ1-2	CASSHETGTGGVVSYGYTF	TGCGCCAGCAGCCACGAAACCGGGACAGGGGGAGTTGTAAGCTATGGCTACACCTTC
TRBD1	TRBV5-4	.	12	TRBJ2-5	CASSRDRGRRYF	TGTGCCAGCAGCCGGGACAGGGGACGTCGGTACTTC
.	TRBV11-2	.	14	TRBJ1-3	CASSSDISGNTIYF	TGTGCCAGCAGCTCGGACATTTCTGGAAACACCATATATTTT
.	TRBV7-2	.	13	TRBJ2-7	CASSTGLSYEQYF	TGTGCCAGCAGCACGGGTCTTAGCTACGAGCAGTACTTC
TRBD1	TRBV6-7	many	14	TRBJ1-5	CASSLGQGNQPQHF	TGTGCCAGCAGTTTGGGACAGGGCAATCAGCCCCAGCATTTT
.	TRBV6-5	.	12	TRBJ1-1	CASSHSGPEAFF	TGTGCCAGCAGTCACTCCGGTCCTGAAGCTTTCTTT
TRBD1	TRBV28	once	12	TRBJ1-5	CASTGGGQPQHF	TGTGCCAGCACAGGGGGCGGTCAGCCCCAGCATTTT
TRBD2	TRBV4-3	.	17	TRBJ2-1	CASSQAGGLDNYNEQFF	TGCGCCAGCAGCCAAGCTGGAGGACTAGACAACTACAATGAGCAGTTCTTC
TRBD1	TRBV5-1	few	15	TRBJ2-5	CASSTGTGGLETQYF	TGCGCCAGCAGCACGGGGACAGGGGGTTTGGAGACCCAGTACTTC
.	TRBV12-5	.	13	TRBJ1-2	CASGWGTRSGYTF	TGTGCTAGTGGCTGGGGGACTAGGAGCGGCTACACCTTC
TRBD1	TRBV4-2	few	15	TRBJ2-7	CASSQEQGALNEQYF	TGTGCCAGCAGCCAAGAACAGGGGGCTCTCAACGAGCAGTACTTC
.	TRBV28	.	11	TRBJ2-7	CASSRAYEQYF	TGTGCCAGCAGTCGGGCCTACGAGCAGTACTTC
TRBD1	TRBV7-3	.	17	TRBJ2-1	CASSLTIPGQGRNEQFF	TGTGCCAGCAGCCTTACCATTCCCGGACAGGGGAGGAATGAGCAGTTCTTC